This TCR beta chain was sequenced in a study of blood T cell repertoires in COVID-19. At the level of the study: T cells, B-cell-depleted T cells, or PBMCs supplied cDNA or gDNA.

Clones were read by immunoSEQ multiplex PCR, and TCRdb kept only the in-frame ones, dropping some. The repertoire consists of more than 200,000 clones, with around 88% occurring once and the leading ten covering under 8%. This clone was observed at least ten times. Germline V lookup: CDR1 LNHDA, CDR2 SQIVND (reference sequence). The length of the CDR3 is 13 residues. V dropped 7 bases and J dropped 2 bases, with 9 bases sitting between them. This receptor was obtained from a woman in her 30s with COVID-19, enrolled during active disease. Sequencing used peripheral blood. V usage is TRBV19 and J usage is TRBJ1-5, with D uncertain. The CDR3 loop reads CASMSLGNQPQHF. Here the CDR3 DNA reads TGTGCCAGTATGAGTCTGGGCAATCAGCCCCAGCATTTT.